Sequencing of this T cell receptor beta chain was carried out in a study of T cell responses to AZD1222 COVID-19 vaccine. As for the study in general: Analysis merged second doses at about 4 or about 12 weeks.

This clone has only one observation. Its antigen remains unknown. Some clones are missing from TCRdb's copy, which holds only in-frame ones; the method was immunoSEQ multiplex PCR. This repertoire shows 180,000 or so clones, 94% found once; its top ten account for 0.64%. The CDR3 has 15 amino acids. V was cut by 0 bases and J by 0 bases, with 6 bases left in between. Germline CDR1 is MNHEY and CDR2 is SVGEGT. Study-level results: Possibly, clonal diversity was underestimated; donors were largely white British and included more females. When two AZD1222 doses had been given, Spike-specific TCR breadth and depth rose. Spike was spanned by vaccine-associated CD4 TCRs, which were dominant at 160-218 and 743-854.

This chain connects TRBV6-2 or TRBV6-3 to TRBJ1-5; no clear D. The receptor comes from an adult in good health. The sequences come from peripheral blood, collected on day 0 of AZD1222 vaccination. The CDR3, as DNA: TGTGCCAGCAGTTACTCAGGGTATAGCAATCAGCCCCAGCATTTT. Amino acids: CASSYSGYSNQPQHF.